One sample yielded the 9 T cell receptor beta chains listed below, sequenced in a study of sequential checkpoint blockade in melanoma. Treatment indicated: randomized to nivolumab then ipilimumab (arm A) or the reverse (arm B). The table came from immunoSEQ multiplex PCR; TCRdb's copy has only in-frame clones and leaves some out. The repertoire includes 30,000 to 35,000 clones, more than 70% of them detected once, and under 20% sits in the top ten. This material consisted of CD8+ T cells sorted from blood (inferred from file names), taken from a patient given nivolumab and ipilimumab in sequence. The receptors here all came from a human donor with melanoma.

The chain's CDR3 is CASSYYPENTEAFF. The DNA for the CDR3 is TGTGCCAGCAGTTACTACCCAGAGAACACTGAAGCTTTCTTT. The V and J genes are TRBV6-5 and TRBJ1-1; D call uncertain. The germline CDR1 and CDR2 sequences are MNHEY and SVGAGI. Trimming shortened V by 1 base and J by 1 base, and 7 bases separated the two germline ends. The CDR3 contains 14 residues.

This clone has just a few counts. The V and J genes are TRBV11-2 and TRBJ1-5; TRBD1 is a possible D gene (5 bases). The CDR3 length is 18 residues. Between the trimmed V and J ends, which lost 1 base and 2 bases, there was a span of 18 bases. Germline CDR1 SGHAT, CDR2 FQNNGV. In DNA, the CDR3 is TGTGCCAGCAGCTTAGGCGCAGGGATTGGAATCCGCAATCAGCCCCAGCATTTT. Translation: CASSLGAGIGIRNQPQHF. The whole variable domain, filled in from reference TRBV11-2 and TRBJ1-5, reads EAGVAQSPRYKIIEKRQSVAFWCNPISGHATLYWYQQILGQGPKLLIQFQNNGVVDDSQLPKDRFSAERLKGVDSTLKIQPAKLEDSAVYLCASSLGAGIGIRNQPQHFGDGTRLSIL.

The V gene is TRBV6-5, the J gene TRBJ1-2; D is uncertain. V shed 1 base and J shed 4 bases, with 10 bases lying between them. This CDR3 spans 14 amino acids. The V gene's germline CDR1 is MNHEY and CDR2 SVGAGI. CDR3 in amino acids: CASSYLRPTYGYTF. The CDR3 region has the DNA TGTGCCAGCAGTTACTTGAGGCCCACCTATGGCTACACCTTC.

V gene TRBV5-6 combines with J gene TRBJ2-7; 12 nucleotides agree with TRBD2. This CDR3 spans 17 amino acids. From germline, CDR1 is SGHDT and CDR2 YYEEEE. Germline trimming cut 4 bases from V and 7 bases from J; bases unmatched to any gene: 15. CDR3 nucleotides: TGTGCCAGCAGCGGGACCAGGACTAGCGGGGCCATCGCGGAGCAGTACTTC. Translated: CASSGTRTSGAIAEQYF.

This chain uses TRBV4-1 with TRBJ2-5, with 8 bases aligning to TRBD2. The J call may not be correct, given that the DNA end is closer to TRBJ2-7. CDR1 and CDR2 from the germline V gene are MGHRA and YSYEKL. The CDR3 totals 15 residues. The CDR3 nucleotides read TGCGCCAGCAGCCAAGGTTTGACTAGCGCCTACGAGCAGTACTTC. It translates to CASSQGLTSAYEQYF.

The chain employs TRBV7-8 and TRBJ1-2, with TRBD1 as a possible D gene (6 bases). This CDR3 has 15 residues. V was pared by 4 bases and J by 3 bases, with 15 bases between. Per germline, CDR1 SGHVS and CDR2 FQNEAQ. CDR3 sequence reads: CASSSDGQFDYGYTF. The DNA of the CDR3 is TGTGCCAGCAGCTCAGATGGACAGTTTGACTATGGCTACACCTTC.

The V call is TRBV27, the J call TRBJ2-1, with no clear D. The CDR3 consists of 13 residues. Looked up from germline, CDR1 is MNHEY and CDR2 is SMNVEV (reference sequence). V lost 2 bases, J lost 6 bases, and 8 bases lay in between. The CDR3 loop reads CASSLARLNEQFF. DNA for the CDR3: TGTGCCAGCAGTTTAGCCAGACTCAATGAGCAGTTCTTC.

The gene calls are TRBV27 and TRBJ2-2; D perhaps matches TRBD1 (5 bases). Per germline, CDR1 MNHEY and CDR2 SMNVEV (reference sequence). Trimming took off 8 bases at V and 8 bases at J, with 18 bases between the two ends. This CDR3 comprises 14 residues. Here the CDR3 DNA reads TGTGCCAGCTCTCAGGGCAGGGTCCCAGGGGAGCTGTTTTTT. This codes for CASSQGRVPGELFF.

This sequence joins TRBV28 and TRBJ2-7; 9 nucleotides match TRBD1. This CDR3 has 14 residues. Germline CDR1 reads MDHEN; CDR2 reads SYDVKM. V lost 4 bases, J lost 5 bases, and 6 bases stayed unmatched. This chain's CDR3 is CASSSRDRVHEQYF. The CDR3 nucleotides are TGTGCCAGCAGTTCCCGGGACAGGGTACACGAGCAGTACTTC.